The T cell receptor beta chain under discussion was sequenced for a study of response to subunit inactivated influenza vaccine. This clonotype has more than one count but fewer than ten. TCRdb re-derived calls from the RT-PCR reads in MiXCR, one entry per CDR3 protein. Among hundreds of thousands of distinct CDR3 sequences, approximately 14% were seen once, and the ten largest hold 9.5% to 13%. Looked up from germline, CDR1 is ENHRY and CDR2 is SYGVKD. This CDR3 spans 19 amino acids. Losses at the gene ends were 2 bases for V and 6 bases for J; bases not matched to a gene: 14. The sample consisted of PBMCs from blood, taken roughly 13 days after vaccination. The rearrangement links TRBV10-3 to TRBJ2-3; 13 nucleotides match TRBD2. The clonotype originates from a man over 45 who received an inactivated influenza vaccine. The CDR3 reads CAISELTPGLAGSLDTQYF. Here the CDR3 DNA reads TGTGCCATCAGTGAGCTGACCCCGGGACTAGCGGGGTCGTTGGATACGCAGTATTTT.